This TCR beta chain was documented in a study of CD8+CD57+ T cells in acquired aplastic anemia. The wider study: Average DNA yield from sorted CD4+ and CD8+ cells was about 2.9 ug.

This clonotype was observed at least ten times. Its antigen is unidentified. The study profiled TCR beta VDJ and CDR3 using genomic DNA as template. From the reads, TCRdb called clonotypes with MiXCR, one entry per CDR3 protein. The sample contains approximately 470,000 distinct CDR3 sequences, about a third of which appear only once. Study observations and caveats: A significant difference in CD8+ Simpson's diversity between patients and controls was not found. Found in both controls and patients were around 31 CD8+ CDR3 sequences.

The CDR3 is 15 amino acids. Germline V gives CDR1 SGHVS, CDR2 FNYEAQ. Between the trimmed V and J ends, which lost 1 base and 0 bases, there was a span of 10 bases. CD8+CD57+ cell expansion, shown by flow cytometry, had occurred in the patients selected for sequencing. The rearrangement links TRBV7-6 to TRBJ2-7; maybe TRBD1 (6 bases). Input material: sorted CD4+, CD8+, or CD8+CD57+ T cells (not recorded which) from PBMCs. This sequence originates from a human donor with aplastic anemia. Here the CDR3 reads CASSLEQGTSYEQYF. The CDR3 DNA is TGTGCCAGCAGCTTAGAACAGGGCACCTCCTACGAGCAGTACTTC.